Listed below are T cell receptor beta chains from one sample, sequenced in a study of blood T cells in healthy people across ages. TCRdb processed the 5' RACE reads anew with MiXCR; each CDR3 protein has one entry. The profile shows hundreds of thousands of distinct CDR3 sequences, approximately 40% of them singletons. Material for sequencing was blood. Receptors were obtained from a man older than 75 in good health. Both conserved end residues are part of each CDR3. D genes are given only for firm matches. Size is stated for part of the rows, as once, few or many counts, or as a class when the clone is expanded.

clone size,V gene,D gene,J gene,CDR3 DNA,CDR3 protein
once,TRBV6-1,.,TRBJ2-7,TGTGCCAGCAGTGTGTGGACCGGAAATCTTTACGAGCAGTACTTC,CASSVWTGNLYEQYF
.,TRBV5-5,.,TRBJ2-1,TGTGCCAGCAGCTCGACAGCCAACAATGAGCAGTTCTTC,CASSSTANNEQFF
few,TRBV20-1,.,TRBJ2-2,TGCAGTGCTAGAGATCGAAAGGGGGACACCGGGGAGCTGTTTTTT,CSARDRKGDTGELFF
.,TRBV9,.,TRBJ2-1,TGTGCCAGCAGCGTAGGGGCATCGAGCTCCTACGAGCAGTTCTTC,CASSVGASSSYEQFF
few,TRBV6-2/TRBV6-3,TRBD1,TRBJ2-7,TGTGCCAGCACCCTGACAGGGGGCGATTACGAGCAGTACTTC,CASTLTGGDYEQYF
few,TRBV4-3,.,TRBJ2-1,TGCGCCAGCAGCCAAGAGATAGTGGGAGCCTACAATGAGCAGTTCTTC,CASSQEIVGAYNEQFF
few,TRBV6-6,.,TRBJ1-2,TGTGCCAGCAGCCGCGGGACAAATGCTAACTATGGCTACACCTTC,CASSRGTNANYGYTF
.,TRBV28,TRBD1,TRBJ1-6,TGTGCCAGCAGTTTATCAGGACAGGAGAATTCACCCCTCCACTTT,CASSLSGQENSPLHF
.,TRBV3-1,TRBD1,TRBJ1-1,TGTGCCAGCAGCCAAAACGGACAGGGCGGTAACACTGAAGCTTTCTTT,CASSQNGQGGNTEAFF
many,TRBV29-1,TRBD1,TRBJ2-3,TGCAGCGTTGACGGCTCCGGACAGGGGATAGATACGCAGTATTTT,CSVDGSGQGIDTQYF
many,TRBV7-2,.,TRBJ2-3,TGTGCCAGCAGTTCTATGCCCCGCGGATTTAGCACAGATACGCAGTATTTT,CASSSMPRGFSTDTQYF
few,TRBV7-2,TRBD1,TRBJ1-1,TGTGCCAGCAGTATAAGGACAGGGAGCACTGAAGCTTTCTTT,CASSIRTGSTEAFF
.,TRBV14,.,TRBJ2-7,TGTGCCAGCAGCCAAGAGCCGGCGGGTCCCTACGAGCAGTACTTC,CASSQEPAGPYEQYF
few,TRBV20-1,TRBD1,TRBJ2-5,TGCAGTGCTAGTCAGGACAGGGAGACCCAGTACTTC,CSASQDRETQYF
.,TRBV27,.,TRBJ2-3,TGTGCCAGCAGTTCTAAGAGGTGGGGCCCAGATACGCAGTATTTT,CASSSKRWGPDTQYF
.,TRBV6-5,.,TRBJ1-2,TGTGCCAGCAGCCCCAGGGGTGGCTACACCTTC,CASSPRGGYTF